Sequencing of this TCR beta chain was carried out in a study of blood T cell repertoires in COVID-19. Overall study context: COVID-19 samples, acute and convalescent, were from the United States, Italy and Spain. The analysed material was cDNA or gDNA that came from T cells, B-cell-depleted T cells, or PBMCs.

Authors' processing steps: The assay estimated nucleated cells by amplifying reference gene primers. Sequencing was performed with immunoSEQ multiplex PCR; in TCRdb, only in-frame clones are kept and a portion is missing. V and J calls and clone size are copied from that table; D and trimming were computed from the DNA. The sample contains about 170,000 clones, around 89% of which appear only once. With V trimmed by 3 bases and J by 3 bases, 3 bases remained unmatched. The CDR3 extends over 14 amino acids. Germline assignment: CDR1 SGDLS and CDR2 YYNGEE. Sequenced: peripheral blood. This rearrangement joins TRBV9 to TRBJ1-5, with 7 bases matching TRBD1. This receptor was identified in a man in his sixties with acute or convalescent COVID-19. In DNA, the CDR3 is TGTGCCAGCAGCGGGGGACAGCCCAATCAGCCCCAGCATTTT. Its protein product is CASSGGQPNQPQHF.